A single sample gave rise to the 25 T cell receptor beta chains below, sequenced in a study of patients and donors after allogeneic stem cell transplantation. TCRdb re-called the RT-PCR reads through MiXCR, storing one row per CDR3 protein. This table has some 880,000 distinct CDR3 sequences, roughly 18% appearing once. Sequenced: blood, either unsorted or a sorted T cell fraction (not recorded which). The receptors here all came from a human donor who was either an allogeneic HSCT recipient or a stem cell or donor lymphocyte infusion donor (not recorded which). It is not recorded whose cells these are; they may come from a transplant donor.

The table lists this clonotype with a few counts. V is TRBV6-5 and J is TRBJ1-6, with D maybe TRBD1 (5 bases). Germline V lookup: CDR1 MNHEY, CDR2 SVGAGI. The CDR3 runs to 15 residues. The ends were cut back, 2 bases at V and 9 bases at J, with 14 bases in the middle. CDR3 coding DNA: TGTGCCAGCAGTTACGGTACAGGAAAAGGTTCACCCCTCCACTTT. Its translation is CASSYGTGKGSPLHF.

This chain uses TRBV10-3 with TRBJ1-2; D gene unclear. The CDR3 extends over 13 amino acids. V shed 0 bases and J shed 5 bases, with 7 bases lying between them. Germline V gene data show CDR1 as ENHRY and CDR2 as SYGVKD. CDR3 in DNA: TGTGCCATCAGTGAGTCAGACGGATATGGCTACACCTTC. Translating gives CAISESDGYGYTF.

CDR3 sequence (DNA): TGTGCCAGCAGACAGACGCTACCGTCTAGCTACGAGCAGTACTTC. Its protein product is CASRQTLPSSYEQYF. The V and J genes are TRBV6-1 and TRBJ2-7; D uncertain. Trimming removed 6 bases at V and 3 bases at J, with 18 bases between. CDR1 is MNHNS, CDR2 SASEGT, per germline. The CDR3 has 15 amino acids.

This clonotype turned up a few times. V gene TRBV29-1 combines with J gene TRBJ2-5; TRBD2 aligns across 11 bases. CDR3 length: 13 residues. The ends lost 5 bases at V and 4 bases at J; junction bases unmatched: 3. From germline, CDR1 is SQVTM and CDR2 ANQGSEA. CDR3 nucleotides: TGCAGCGTTTTCCTAGCGGGAGGAGAGACCCAGTACTTC. The encoded protein is CSVFLAGGETQYF.

This chain links TRBV5-1 with TRBJ1-1, with D tentatively TRBD1 (5 bases). Trimming cost V 4 bases and J 4 bases, with 14 bases left between them. CDR1 is SGHRS and CDR2 is YFSETQ in the germline V gene. The CDR3 is made up of 14 amino acids. DNA of the CDR3: TGCGCCAGCAGCCCCCCCGGGGGGGTCACTGAAGCTTTCTTT. Protein product: CASSPPGGVTEAFF.

The rearrangement uses TRBV6-1 and TRBJ1-1, with D hard to call. Germline CDR1 MNHNS, CDR2 SASEGT. V was pared by 5 bases and J by 4 bases, with 17 bases between. CDR3 length: 15 amino acids. CDR3 bases: TGTGCCAGCAGTCAGCACCGGTTTTTGGGCACTGAAGCTTTCTTT. It encodes CASSQHRFLGTEAFF.

This clonotype has only a few counts. This rearrangement joins TRBV7-6 to TRBJ2-1; D possibly corresponds to TRBD2 (6 bases). V was pared by 5 bases and J by 6 bases, with 14 bases between. The CDR3 is 14 amino acids. Germline CDR1 SGHVS, CDR2 FNYEAQ. The CDR3 sequence: CASSPRLVPNEQFF. The CDR3 nucleotides are TGTGCCAGCAGCCCGCGACTAGTTCCCAATGAGCAGTTCTTC.

This chain connects TRBV5-1 to TRBJ1-5; tentatively, D is TRBD1 (5 bases). The CDR3 length is 16 residues. The germline CDR1 and CDR2 sequences are SGHRS and YFSETQ. V lost 1 base to trimming and J lost 3 bases, with 14 bases between them. The CDR3 DNA follows: TGCGCCAGCAGCTTGAGCGGGGCCGACCTCAATCAGCCCCAGCATTTT. Amino acid sequence: CASSLSGADLNQPQHF.

The chain couples TRBV9 to TRBJ2-1; no definite D call. The CDR3 contains 15 residues. Germline values: CDR1 SGDLS, CDR2 YYNGEE. V was pared by 0 bases and J by 0 bases, with 7 bases between. The CDR3: CASSVVLDSYNEQFF. In DNA, the CDR3 is TGTGCCAGCAGCGTAGTTTTAGACTCCTACAATGAGCAGTTCTTC.

This clonotype was recorded a few times. The chain is built from TRBV30 and TRBJ2-5; no definite D call. Germline V gene sequence: CDR1 GTSNPN, CDR2 SVGIG (reference sequence). The CDR3 consists of 11 residues. The V and J ends lost 1 base and 7 bases respectively, with 7 bases between them. The CDR3 region has the DNA TGTGCCTGGAGTGGTTTTATGACCCAGTACTTC. Translating it yields CAWSGFMTQYF.

This clonotype was observed a few times. The gene calls are TRBV5-1 and TRBJ2-1; D may be TRBD2 (5 bases). There are 12 residues in the CDR3. CDR1 SGHRS and CDR2 YFSETQ come from the germline V gene. The ends were cut back, 4 bases at V and 10 bases at J, with 12 bases in the middle. CDR3 region: CASSTTRVEQFF. CDR3 nucleotides: TGCGCCAGCAGCACCACTAGGGTGGAGCAGTTCTTC. Filled out from reference TRBV5-1 and TRBJ2-1, the complete variable domain reads KAGVTQTPRYLIKTRGQQVTLSCSPISGHRSVSWYQQTPGQGLQFLFEYFSETQRNKGNFPGRFSGRQFSNSRSEMNVSTLELGDSALYLCASSTTRVEQFFGPGTRLTVL.

The chain combines TRBV13 with TRBJ1-4; 9 nucleotides agree with TRBD1. This CDR3 has 17 residues. Germline V CDR1 and CDR2: PRHDT, FYEKMQ (reference sequence). With 4 bases clipped from V and 6 bases from J, the junction kept 12 bases outside the gene matches. As DNA, the CDR3 is TGTGCCAGCAGCTCCTCTCTTCCGGGACAGGGCTATGAAAAACTGTTTTTT. The encoded protein is CASSSSLPGQGYEKLFF.

Many counts were recorded for this clonotype. The rearrangement uses TRBV5-1 and TRBJ2-2; TRBD1 aligns across 8 bases. The CDR3 has 15 amino acids. V was pared by 4 bases and J by 2 bases, with 4 bases of the junction left unmatched. From germline, CDR1 is SGHRS and CDR2 YFSETQ. CDR3 loop: CASSQGQVNTGELFF. DNA for the CDR3: TGCGCCAGCAGCCAGGGACAGGTTAACACCGGGGAGCTGTTTTTT.

The V and J genes are TRBV20-1 and TRBJ2-5; weak D call: TRBD2 (6 bases). The CDR3 loop spans 16 amino acids. Germline V gives CDR1 DFQATT, CDR2 SNEGSKA (reference sequence). Trimming pared 1 base from V and 9 bases from J, leaving 24 bases between. The CDR3 bases are TGCAGTGCTAGAGTTGCGGGGCAGGTGCTTATGGAGGCCCAGTACTTC. This gives the protein CSARVAGQVLMEAQYF.

In this sample, this clonotype turned up a few times. The J gene is TRBJ2-7, the V gene TRBV12-3 or TRBV12-4, with D perhaps assigned TRBD1 or TRBD2 (5 bases each). V lost 7 bases, J lost 2 bases, and 12 bases lay in between. CDR3 length: 13 amino acids. CDR3 loop: CASNRGVAYEQYF. The CDR3 DNA sequence: TGTGCCAGCAATAGGGGAGTTGCCTACGAGCAGTACTTC.

The chain has TRBV12-3 or TRBV12-4 and TRBJ1-4; a possible D gene is TRBD1 (6 bases). The CDR3 has 14 amino acids. Trimming removed 2 bases at V and 7 bases at J, with 11 bases between. CDR3 nucleotides: TGTGCCAGCAGTTTAACGGGGGCGAGTGAAAAACTGTTTTTT. It encodes CASSLTGASEKLFF.

The chain joins TRBV6-2 or TRBV6-3 to TRBJ1-1; no reliable D call. Germline CDR1 is MNHEY and CDR2 is SVGEGT. V was pared by 7 bases and J by 4 bases, with 25 bases between. CDR3 length: 17 amino acids. CDR3 sequence: CASTAQVTPKRGTEAFF. CDR3 coding DNA: TGTGCCAGCACGGCGCAGGTAACCCCTAAGCGTGGCACTGAAGCTTTCTTT.

This clonotype was seen only a few times. J is TRBJ2-2 and V is TRBV20-1; D gene uncertain. The CDR3 sequence is 13 residues long. V dropped 7 bases and J dropped 5 bases, with 14 bases sitting between them. Per germline, CDR1 DFQATT and CDR2 SNEGSKA (reference sequence). CDR3 region: CSGLLGRTGELFF. As DNA, the CDR3 is TGCAGTGGACTCCTTGGACGGACCGGGGAGCTGTTTTTT.

This clonotype has a handful of counts. The rearrangement joins TRBV5-1 to TRBJ1-1, with unresolved D. Germline CDR1 is SGHRS and CDR2 is YFSETQ. V was shortened by 5 bases and J by 5 bases, with 16 bases between the two germline ends. The CDR3 is made up of 14 amino acids. As DNA, the CDR3 is TGCGCCAGCAGTTGGGGTTCGAGGGAGACTGAAGCTTTCTTT. It translates to CASSWGSRETEAFF.

This clonotype was counted at least ten times. The CDR3 coding sequence is TGTGCCAGCAGCGCTAGTCAGCGGGGGGTTCTTAATGAGCAGTTCTTC. It translates to CASSASQRGVLNEQFF. The chain joins TRBV12-3 or TRBV12-4 to TRBJ2-1; 9 positions agree with TRBD2. This CDR3 is 16 amino acids long. Trimming cost V 6 bases and J 7 bases; bases outside gene matches: 13.

This clonotype was seen more than once but under ten times. The chain links TRBV11-3 to TRBJ1-2; perhaps TRBD1 as D (5 bases). V was shortened by 1 base and J by 10 bases, with 16 bases between the two germline ends. CDR1 is SGHNT and CDR2 is YENEEA in the germline V gene. The CDR3 consists of 14 residues. The CDR3, as DNA: TGTGCCAGCAGCTTAGGTCGGCAGGGCGATGACTACACCTTC. It specifies CASSLGRQGDDYTF.

This chain links TRBV14 with TRBJ2-1, with TRBD1 matching over 7 bases. V lost 1 base to trimming and J lost 1 base; unmatched junction nucleotides: 13. CDR3 length: 19 residues. Germline-derived CDR1 and CDR2 are SGHDN and FVKESK. The CDR3 sequence is CASSQVEGAPISSYNEQFF. The CDR3 DNA reads TGTGCCAGCAGCCAAGTAGAGGGGGCACCCATTTCTTCCTACAATGAGCAGTTCTTC.

This clonotype was counted many times. The gene calls are TRBV12-3 or TRBV12-4 and TRBJ1-2; possibly TRBD1 for D (5 bases). There are 16 residues in the CDR3. V shed 4 bases and J shed 0 bases, with 15 bases lying between them. The CDR3 loop reads CASSYTMTATNYGYTF. The CDR3 DNA is TGTGCCAGCAGTTACACTATGACAGCTACTAACTATGGCTACACCTTC.

V gene TRBV12-3 or TRBV12-4 combines with J gene TRBJ2-5; TRBD1 matches at 7 bases. The CDR3 spans 15 residues. CDR3 sequence: CAVGLGQTGGETQYF. The DNA of the CDR3 is TGTGCTGTCGGGTTGGGACAGACGGGCGGAGAGACCCAGTACTTC.

The V call is TRBV2, the J call TRBJ1-1, with D perhaps matching TRBD1 (6 bases). Germline V gene sequence: CDR1 SNHLY, CDR2 FYNNEI. This CDR3 is 14 amino acids long. Between the trimmed V and J ends, which lost 2 bases and 4 bases, there was a span of 11 bases. The CDR3 sequence is CASSERGGFTEAFF. The CDR3 region has the DNA TGTGCCAGCAGTGAAAGGGGGGGGTTCACTGAAGCTTTCTTT.